This T cell receptor beta chain was sequenced during a study of blood T cell repertoires in COVID-19. Study overall: In each case, the material was cDNA or gDNA derived from T cells, B-cell-depleted T cells, or PBMCs.

Profiling relied on immunoSEQ multiplex PCR, and the TCRdb table lists in-frame clones only, not all of them. The repertoire holds almost 300,000 clones, with around nine tenths as singletons. The CDR3 consists of 16 residues. V shed 4 bases and J 5 bases; nucleotides not matched to a gene: 7. The V gene's germline CDR1 is SGHDN and CDR2 FVKESK. This receptor was obtained from a man between 70 and 80 years old with acute or convalescent COVID-19. The chain recombines TRBV14 with TRBJ2-5; 13 bases agree with TRBD2. The sample taken for sequencing was peripheral blood. Here the CDR3 reads CASSRGLAGAGETQYF. The CDR3 coding sequence is TGTGCCAGCAGCCGCGGACTAGCGGGGGCCGGGGAGACCCAGTACTTC. The full variable domain, its missing parts supplied by reference TRBV14 and TRBJ2-5, is EAGVTQFPSHSVIEKGQTVTLRCDPISGHDNLYWYRRVMGKEIKFLLHFVKESKQDESGMPNNRFLAERTGGTYSTLKVQPAELEDSGVYFCASSRGLAGAGETQYFGPGTRLLVL.